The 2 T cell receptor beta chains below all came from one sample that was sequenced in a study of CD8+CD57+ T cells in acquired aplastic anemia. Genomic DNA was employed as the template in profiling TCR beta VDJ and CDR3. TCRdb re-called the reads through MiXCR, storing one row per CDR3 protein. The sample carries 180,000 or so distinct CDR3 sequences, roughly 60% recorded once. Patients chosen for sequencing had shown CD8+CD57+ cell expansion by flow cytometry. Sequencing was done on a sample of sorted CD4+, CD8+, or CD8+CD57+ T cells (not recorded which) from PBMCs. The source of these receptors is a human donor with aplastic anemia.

CDR3 protein: CASSTPGLAGPGELFF. The CDR3 nucleotides are TGTGCCAGCAGCACTCCGGGACTAGCGGGACCCGGGGAGCTGTTTTTT. This chain joins TRBV9 and TRBJ2-2; 13 nucleotides match TRBD2. The CDR3 is 16 residues long. V trimming: 4 bases; J trimming: 6 bases; junction bases outside the gene matches: 6. Germline CDR1 reads SGDLS; CDR2 reads YYNGEE.

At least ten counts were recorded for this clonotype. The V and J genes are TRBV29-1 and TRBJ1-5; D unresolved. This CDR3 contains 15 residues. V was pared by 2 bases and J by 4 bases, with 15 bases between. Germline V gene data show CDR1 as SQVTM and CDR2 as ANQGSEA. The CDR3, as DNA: TGCAGCGTTGAATACGGAAGGTCGGGAAATCAGCCCCAGCATTTT. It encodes CSVEYGRSGNQPQHF.